Detailed here is one T cell receptor beta chain. This record comes from a study of cytomegalovirus exposure and HLA in healthy donors. PCR involved 60 Vbeta and 13 Jbeta primers. Here immunoSEQ multiplex PCR was the method, and the copy in TCRdb shows in-frame clones only, minus some. The data contain around 150,000 clones, around 80% of them singletons. The V and J ends lost 4 bases and 4 bases respectively, with 8 bases between them. Germline V gives CDR1 SGHDN, CDR2 FVKESK. This CDR3 is built from 13 residues. The sequenced material came from PBMCs. The TCR originated in a man younger than 45 in good health and CMV-seropositive. The chain links TRBV14 to TRBJ2-1; a weak D match, TRBD1 (5 bases). The CDR3 is CASSPDSYNEQFF. CDR3 sequence (DNA): TGTGCCAGCAGCCCTGACAGTTACAATGAGCAGTTCTTC.